The 26 T cell receptor beta chains below all came from one sample that was sequenced in a study of CD8+ T cells in alopecia areata. Sequencing relied on a cDNA template that was reverse transcribed from extracted RNA. Repertoires were generated with immunoSEQ multiplex PCR, while TCRdb's copy carries only in-frame clones and drops some. The data show 150,000 or so clones, with nearly 55% seen just once and approximately 15% held by the top ten. Treatment of the sample: oral pan-JAK inhibitor, 5-10 mg twice daily. This sample comprised CD8+ T cells sorted from blood, obtained at week 4, from a patient treated with tofacitinib. The receptors originated from a human donor with alopecia areata.

The V and J genes are TRBV10-2 and TRBJ2-1; possible D gene TRBD2, 5 bases. V lost 10 bases to trimming and J lost 5 bases, with 12 bases between them. This CDR3 is built from 12 residues. Germline CDR1 reads WSHSY; CDR2 reads SAAADI. The CDR3 region has the DNA TGCGCCACCCGCGGGTTCAACAATGAGCAGTTCTTC. It encodes CATRGFNNEQFF.

V gene TRBV29-1 combines with J gene TRBJ2-2; no clear D. V was shortened by 7 bases and J by 6 bases, with 9 bases between the two germline ends. This CDR3 contains 11 residues. Germline lookup yields CDR1 SQVTM and CDR2 ANQGSEA. CDR3 in DNA: TGCAGCGGCGCAGGTGCCGGGGAGCTGTTTTTT. It encodes CSGAGAGELFF.

The chain has TRBV30 and TRBJ1-2, with a possible D match to TRBD1 (6 bases). This CDR3 is 13 amino acids long. The V gene's germline CDR1 is GTSNPN and CDR2 SVGIG (reference sequence). V lost 0 bases, J lost 8 bases, and 13 bases lay in between. The CDR3 region has the DNA TGTGCCTGGAGTGTGGACAGCCCTGGCGGCTACACCTTC. Its protein product is CAWSVDSPGGYTF.

This clone showed up just a few times. This may be a read error, as it is one base from a much larger clone. The chain uses TRBV13 and TRBJ1-1, with D unresolved. This CDR3 spans 13 amino acids. CDR1 is PRHDT and CDR2 is FYEKMQ in the germline V gene (reference sequence). Trimming removed 2 bases from V and 1 base from J, with 5 bases in between. CDR3 in DNA: TGTGCCAGCAGCTTAATGCGGAACACTGAAGCTTTCTTT. Translated, it gives CASSLMRNTEAFF.

Note on this clone: Other DNA sequences of this sample code for an identical CDR3. This chain links TRBV20-1 with TRBJ1-2; D gene ambiguous. Trimming pared 6 bases from V and 3 bases from J, leaving 8 bases between. The CDR3 contains 11 residues. Germline lookup yields CDR1 DFQATT and CDR2 SNEGSKA (reference sequence). The CDR3 region is CSARSDYGYTF. The CDR3 bases are TGCAGTGCAAGGTCCGACTATGGCTACACCTTC.

Details on this clone: This sample also contains other DNA sequences that code for the same CDR3. The chain links TRBV6-5 to TRBJ1-1; 8 bases match TRBD1. The length of the CDR3 is 16 residues. Germline CDR1 and CDR2: MNHEY and SVGAGI. V lost 0 bases to trimming and J lost 1 base; unmatched junction nucleotides: 4. CDR3 bases: TGTGCCAGCAGTTACTCCTTAGACAGGGGGAACACTGAAGCTTTCTTT. Translated: CASSYSLDRGNTEAFF.

The rearrangement joins TRBV27 to TRBJ1-1; D remains unclear. The CDR3 sequence is 14 residues long. The germline CDR1 and CDR2 sequences are MNHEY and SMNVEV (reference sequence). Trimming took 5 bases from V and 1 from J, leaving 11 bases between them. The CDR3 DNA reads as TGTGCCAGCAGTAACGATGGAGGGAACACTGAAGCTTTCTTT. It translates to CASSNDGGNTEAFF.

This clone was detected only a few times. The J gene is TRBJ1-1, the V gene TRBV13; D ambiguous. This CDR3 comprises 15 residues. Germline V gene sequence: CDR1 PRHDT, CDR2 FYEKMQ (reference sequence). The V and J ends lost 5 bases and 0 bases respectively, with 13 bases between them. DNA for the CDR3: TGTGCCAGCAGCATAAGACCCATATTGAACACTGAAGCTTTCTTT. This sequence encodes CASSIRPILNTEAFF.

The V call is TRBV2, the J call TRBJ2-5; D gene unclear. Germline values: CDR1 SNHLY, CDR2 FYNNEI. Trimming pared 4 bases from V and 2 bases from J, leaving 5 bases between. This CDR3 has 12 amino acids. CDR3 protein: CASSGVQETQYF. The CDR3 bases are TGTGCCAGCAGTGGAGTTCAAGAGACCCAGTACTTC.

This rearrangement joins TRBV6-5 to TRBJ2-7; the D gene could be TRBD1 or TRBD2 (5 bases each). CDR1 is MNHEY and CDR2 is SVGAGI in the germline V gene. The ends were cut back, 5 bases at V and 3 bases at J, with 14 bases in the middle. The CDR3 has 14 residues. This chain's CDR3 is CASSPPTDYYEQYF. The CDR3 DNA is TGTGCCAGCAGTCCCCCGACAGACTACTACGAGCAGTACTTC.

This clone appeared once. This chain joins TRBV27 and TRBJ2-7, with D possibly matching TRBD2 (6 bases). CDR3 length: 14 residues. The V end was cut by 4 bases, the J end by 1 base, with 11 bases between. Germline-derived CDR1 and CDR2 are MNHEY and SMNVEV (reference sequence). CDR3 nucleotide sequence: TGTGCCAGCAGTTCGGGACTGATGTCCTACGAGCAGTACTTC. Translating it yields CASSSGLMSYEQYF.

This clone was found a few times. This chain links TRBV13 with TRBJ2-6; possibly TRBD1 for D (6 bases). There are 16 residues in the CDR3. Trimming cost V 3 bases and J 0 bases, with 9 bases left between them. Per germline, CDR1 PRHDT and CDR2 FYEKMQ (reference sequence). The CDR3 spells CASSFGQSSGANVLTF. CDR3 nucleotide sequence: TGTGCCAGCAGCTTCGGACAGTCCTCTGGGGCCAACGTCCTGACTTTC.

The V and J genes are TRBV6-6 and TRBJ2-3, with TRBD2 as a possible D gene (6 bases). CDR3 length equals 13 residues. The V gene lost 5 bases and the J gene lost 7 bases, with 13 bases spanning the gap. Germline values: CDR1 MNHNY, CDR2 SVGAGI (reference sequence). The CDR3: CASSTRDSYTQYF. In nucleotides, the CDR3 is TGTGCCAGCAGTACGCGGGACTCCTATACGCAGTATTTT.

The count of this clone is one. This rearrangement joins TRBV15 to TRBJ1-6; 7 nucleotides line up with TRBD1. J was trimmed by 7 bases and V by 8 bases; bases with no gene match: 8. The germline CDR1 and CDR2 sequences are LNHNV and YYDKDF (reference sequence). This CDR3 comprises 14 residues. The DNA for the CDR3 is TGTGCCACCGCCCTGATCAGGGGGAATTCACCCCTCCACTTT. Its protein is CATALIRGNSPLHF.

This clone was counted only a few times. The chain couples TRBV6-1 to TRBJ2-1, with 10 bases aligning to TRBD2. The CDR3 extends over 15 amino acids. Trimming removed 3 bases from V and 9 bases from J; junction bases left unmatched: 8. Germline-derived CDR1 and CDR2 are MNHNS and SASEGT. The CDR3 spells CASSDKLAGSSEQFF. CDR3 sequence (DNA): TGTGCCAGCAGTGACAAACTAGCGGGGTCAAGTGAGCAGTTCTTC.

The chain couples TRBV2 to TRBJ2-5, with 9 bases identical to TRBD1. The CDR3 length is 16 residues. V trimming: 3 bases; J trimming: 9 bases; junction bases outside the gene matches: 14. CDR1 SNHLY and CDR2 FYNNEI come from the germline V gene. CDR3 in DNA: TGTGCCAGCAGTGACGGTCAGACAGGGGGTTCGGGGGCCCAGTACTTC. It encodes CASSDGQTGGSGAQYF.

The chain carries TRBV2 and TRBJ2-7, with D possibly being TRBD1 or TRBD2 (5 bases each). The CDR3 is 14 residues long. Per the germline V gene, CDR1 is SNHLY and CDR2 is FYNNEI. Trimming removed 6 bases from V and 1 base from J, with 13 bases in between. Written as DNA, the CDR3 is TGTGCCAGCAGCGCAGTAGGGGAGTCCTACGAGCAGTACTTC. Its protein is CASSAVGESYEQYF.

CDR3 loop: CASSVATDTQYF. The CDR3 DNA sequence: TGTGCCAGCAGCGTAGCTACAGATACGCAGTATTTT. V and J are TRBV9 and TRBJ2-3, with unresolved D. CDR3 size: 12 residues. V lost 0 bases and J 3 bases, leaving 2 bases between the germline ends. In germline, CDR1 is SGDLS, CDR2 YYNGEE.

This clone appeared many times. The genes are TRBV9 and TRBJ2-7; D unclear. The V end lost 4 bases, the J end lost 5 bases, and 10 bases lay between the germline ends. Germline V gene lookup returns CDR1 SGDLS and CDR2 YYNGEE. This CDR3 spans 12 amino acids. Here the CDR3 DNA reads TGTGCCAGCAGCTTCGATGGGGACGAGCAGTACTTC. Amino acids: CASSFDGDEQYF.

This clone was counted a few times. The V call is TRBV14, the J call TRBJ1-4, with D perhaps TRBD1 (5 bases). V lost 1 base and J 7 bases, leaving 16 bases between the germline ends. Germline CDR1 and CDR2: SGHDN and FVKESK. CDR3 length equals 16 residues. CDR3 sequence: CASSQVKEGLGEKLFF. For the CDR3, the DNA is TGTGCCAGCAGCCAAGTTAAGGAGGGGCTCGGTGAAAAACTGTTTTTT. Drawing the rest from reference TRBV14 and TRBJ1-4, the complete variable domain is EAGVTQFPSHSVIEKGQTVTLRCDPISGHDNLYWYRRVMGKEIKFLLHFVKESKQDESGMPNNRFLAERTGGTYSTLKVQPAELEDSGVYFCASSQVKEGLGEKLFFGSGTQLSVL.

This chain links TRBV18 with TRBJ1-4, with D unclear. In germline, CDR1 is KGHSH, CDR2 LQKENI. V was trimmed by 1 base and J by 3 bases, leaving 9 bases between them. The CDR3 covers 15 residues. The CDR3 sequence is CASSPHGGANEKLFF. The CDR3 DNA reads as TGTGCCAGCTCACCACATGGCGGAGCTAATGAAAAACTGTTTTTT.

The V gene is TRBV13, the J gene TRBJ2-7; TRBD1 matches 10 bases. J was trimmed by 3 bases and V by 6 bases; bases with no gene match: 8. The CDR3 spans 15 residues. The germline V gene has CDR1 PRHDT and CDR2 FYEKMQ (reference sequence). Written as DNA, the CDR3 is TGTGCCAGCAGTTTCGGGACAGGGGAGTACTACGAGCAGTACTTC. Translation: CASSFGTGEYYEQYF.

The chain uses TRBV13 and TRBJ2-3; D is perhaps TRBD1 or TRBD2 (5 bases each). Trimming took 3 bases from V and 4 from J, leaving 14 bases between them. Germline values: CDR1 PRHDT, CDR2 FYEKMQ (reference sequence). This CDR3 spans 15 amino acids. CDR3 bases: TGTGCCAGCAGCTTGTGGACACGGGGCGCAGATACGCAGTATTTT. Translated, it gives CASSLWTRGADTQYF.

The V gene is TRBV4-1, the J gene TRBJ2-3; a possible D gene is TRBD2 (5 bases). The CDR3 length is 16 residues. V was cut by 0 bases and J by 4 bases, with 14 bases left in between. The germline CDR1 and CDR2 sequences are MGHRA and YSYEKL. In DNA form, the CDR3 reads TGCGCCAGCAGCCAAGAAGGGCAGGACTCTGCAGATACGCAGTATTTT. Translated: CASSQEGQDSADTQYF.

The chain has TRBV13 and TRBJ2-7, with D maybe TRBD2 (6 bases). The V gene's germline CDR1 is PRHDT and CDR2 FYEKMQ (reference sequence). V lost 3 bases to trimming and J lost 6 bases, with 9 bases between them. The length of the CDR3 is 12 residues. The CDR3 loop reads CASSFGGAEQYF. DNA of the CDR3: TGTGCCAGCAGCTTCGGGGGAGCCGAGCAGTACTTC.

Comment on this clone: Other DNA sequences in the same sample also yield this CDR3. This sequence joins TRBV6-5 and TRBJ2-7; 11 bases align to TRBD2. CDR3 length: 14 residues. The V segment lost 2 bases and the J segment 3 bases; nucleotides outside the gene matches: 0. Germline values: CDR1 MNHEY, CDR2 SVGAGI. CDR3 in amino acids: CASSYGTSGYEQYF. CDR3 coding DNA: TGTGCCAGCAGTTACGGGACTAGCGGCTACGAGCAGTACTTC.